This is a list of T cell receptor beta chains from one sample in a study of breast tumors, draining lymph nodes, adjacent tissues. TCRdb passed the multiplex PCR reads through MiXCR, listing each CDR3 protein once. The repertoire holds over 150,000 distinct CDR3 sequences, with about 33% as singletons. The sequenced material came from axillary lymph node tissue. The receptors come from a female donor with breast cancer. Some clones in this sample may be carry-over from other donors' samples. Each CDR3 is given with its conserved first and last residue. The order of the fields is V gene, D gene, J gene, clone size, CDR3 length, CDR3 protein, CDR3 DNA. The D gene is left open where the match is weak. Clone size is stated in some rows and not others, as once, few, many or a class when expanded.

TRBV12-5,.,TRBJ2-1,many,12,CASGLVGNEQFF,TGTGCTAGTGGTTTGGTCGGCAATGAGCAGTTCTTC
TRBV6-1,TRBD1,TRBJ2-1,few,17,CASSENGQGASYNEQFF,TGTGCCAGCAGTGAAAATGGGCAGGGGGCCTCCTACAATGAGCAGTTCTTC
TRBV13,.,TRBJ1-3,many,16,CASSGDGRSSGNTIYF,TGTGCCAGCAGCGGGGATGGACGGAGCTCTGGAAACACCATATATTTT
TRBV5-1,TRBD1,TRBJ1-1,once,16,CASRNTGGILWTEAFF,TGCGCCAGCAGGAACACAGGGGGCATTTTGTGGACTGAAGCTTTCTTT
TRBV12-3/TRBV12-4,TRBD2,TRBJ2-2,many,14,CASSIAGNTGELFF,TGTGCCAGCAGTATAGCGGGGAACACCGGGGAGCTGTTTTTT
TRBV15,.,TRBJ2-3,.,15,CATTYRDKHTDTQYF,TGTGCCACCACATACCGGGACAAACACACAGATACGCAGTATTTT
TRBV18,TRBD2,TRBJ2-3,many,14,CASSPSGIQDTQYF,TGTGCCAGCTCTCCTAGCGGGATCCAAGATACGCAGTATTTT
TRBV5-1,TRBD2,TRBJ2-2,many,16,CASSLVLAGATGELFF,TGCGCCAGCAGCTTGGTTCTAGCGGGGGCGACCGGGGAGCTGTTTTTT
TRBV27,.,TRBJ2-7,few,15,CASSPSSTGSYEQYF,TGTGCCAGCAGTCCCTCCTCGACAGGATCCTACGAGCAGTACTTC
TRBV7-9,.,TRBJ2-3,many,15,CASSLGRTVTDTQYF,TGTGCCAGCAGCTTAGGTCGGACAGTAACAGATACGCAGTATTTT
TRBV2,.,TRBJ2-1,many,15,CASSTAGLEGGEQFF,TGTGCCTCCTCAACCGCCGGGCTGGAGGGGGGGGAGCAGTTCTTC
TRBV2,TRBD2,TRBJ2-1,many,13,CASKGLAGSEQFF,TGTGCCAGCAAGGGACTAGCGGGAAGTGAGCAGTTCTTC
TRBV20-1,.,TRBJ2-5,many,15,CSARDFRSSVETQYF,TGCAGTGCTAGAGATTTCAGGTCTAGCGTAGAGACCCAGTACTTC
TRBV10-3,.,TRBJ1-2,.,14,CAIRGEGLTYGYTF,TGTGCCATCAGAGGGGAGGGACTTACCTATGGCTACACCTTC
TRBV7-9,.,TRBJ1-3,.,16,CASSSLDGGSGNTIYF,TGTGCCAGCAGCTCCCTGGACGGGGGCTCTGGAAACACCATATATTTT
TRBV19,TRBD2,TRBJ2-5,many,14,CASRRTSGGQTQYF,TGTGCCAGTAGGCGGACTAGCGGGGGTCAGACCCAGTACTTC
TRBV7-9,TRBD1,TRBJ2-7,many,17,CASSPSSGTGDSYEQYF,TGTGCCAGCAGCCCTTCAAGCGGGACAGGGGATTCCTACGAGCAGTACTTC
TRBV6-2/TRBV6-3,.,TRBJ2-7,.,15,CASSYSTGGVYEQYF,TGTGCCAGCAGTTACTCGACCGGGGGCGTGTACGAGCAGTACTTC
TRBV13,.,TRBJ1-1,few,15,CASSLLFEGNTEAFF,TGTGCCAGCAGCTTATTATTCGAGGGGAACACTGAAGCTTTCTTT
TRBV10-3,TRBD1,TRBJ1-1,.,16,CAISSTAGQGNTEAFF,TGTGCCATCAGCTCCACTGCGGGACAGGGGAACACTGAAGCTTTCTTT
TRBV6-2/TRBV6-3,TRBD2,TRBJ2-7,once,16,CASRPGTSGSSYEQYF,TGTGCCAGCAGGCCCGGGACTAGCGGAAGCTCCTACGAGCAGTACTTC
TRBV9,TRBD1,TRBJ2-1,many,14,CASSGPLQGNEQFF,TGTGCCAGCAGCGGACCGCTACAGGGGAATGAGCAGTTCTTC
TRBV9,.,TRBJ2-3,many,12,CASSPNADTQYF,TGTGCCAGCAGCCCAAATGCAGATACGCAGTATTTT
TRBV13,.,TRBJ1-4,many,13,CASSTRTLGKLFF,TGTGCCAGCAGCACCCGGACTCTAGGAAAACTGTTTTTT
TRBV7-2,TRBD2,TRBJ2-3,.,20,CASSLVAPGLAGGRADTQYF,TGTGCCAGCAGCTTAGTTGCGCCGGGACTAGCGGGAGGTCGGGCAGATACGCAGTATTTT
TRBV6-6,.,TRBJ2-5,many,15,CASSSHKGLRETQYF,TGTGCCAGCAGCTCACATAAGGGACTCAGAGAGACCCAGTACTTC
TRBV7-2,TRBD2,TRBJ2-3,.,15,CASKASGGARDTQYF,TGTGCCAGCAAAGCGAGCGGGGGGGCGCGTGATACGCAGTATTTT
TRBV5-8,.,TRBJ1-4,many,15,CASSFSGESNEKLFF,TGTGCCAGCAGCTTTTCAGGGGAGTCTAATGAAAAACTGTTTTTT
TRBV10-3,TRBD2,TRBJ2-3,.,17,CAISESPLAGGPGTQYF,TGTGCCATCAGTGAGTCCCCACTAGCGGGGGGGCCGGGTACGCAGTATTTT
TRBV14,.,TRBJ2-1,many,14,CASSPRGSGNEQFF,TGTGCCAGCAGCCCAAGGGGCAGCGGCAATGAGCAGTTCTTC
TRBV6-5,TRBD2,TRBJ2-2,many,16,CASIKDSGSLTGELFF,TGTGCCAGCATCAAAGATAGCGGGAGTTTAACCGGGGAGCTGTTTTTT
TRBV9,.,TRBJ1-5,many,15,CASSVDSDVNQPQHF,TGTGCCAGCAGCGTAGACTCTGACGTCAATCAGCCCCAGCATTTT
TRBV13,.,TRBJ2-1,many,15,CASSFGLRWSNEQFF,TGTGCCAGCAGCTTTGGCTTGAGATGGTCCAATGAGCAGTTCTTC
TRBV24-1,TRBD1,TRBJ2-3,many,15,CATSVRQGLTDTQYF,TGTGCCACCAGTGTACGACAGGGTTTAACAGATACGCAGTATTTT
TRBV2,TRBD2,TRBJ2-5,many,16,CASTLKVREEGETQYF,TGTGCCAGCACCCTAAAGGTGCGGGAGGAGGGGGAGACCCAGTACTTC
TRBV9,.,TRBJ2-7,many,14,CASSPPDGSYEQYF,TGTGCCAGCAGCCCCCCGGACGGCTCCTACGAGCAGTACTTC
TRBV20-1,.,TRBJ1-4,.,14,CSARPLTTNEKLFF,TGCAGTGCTAGACCCCTAACAACTAATGAAAAACTGTTTTTT
TRBV2,.,TRBJ1-2,.,15,CASRALQGANYGYTF,TGTGCCAGCAGAGCCTTGCAGGGCGCTAACTATGGCTACACCTTC
TRBV11-3,TRBD2,TRBJ2-5,many,17,CASSFGTSGGARETQYF,TGTGCCAGCAGCTTTGGGACTAGCGGGGGGGCACGAGAGACCCAGTACTTC
TRBV9,TRBD1,TRBJ1-3,once,18,CASSTPGQGYERGNTIYF,TGTGCCAGCAGCACTCCGGGACAGGGGTATGAAAGAGGAAACACCATATATTTT
TRBV7-6,TRBD1,TRBJ1-6,.,15,CASSPGQGENSPLHF,TGTGCCAGCAGCCCGGGACAGGGGGAAAATTCACCCCTCCACTTT
TRBV7-9,.,TRBJ2-7,many,17,CASSLASGGAEVYEQYF,TGTGCCAGCAGCTTAGCTTCAGGGGGGGCAGAGGTCTACGAGCAGTACTTC
TRBV7-8,TRBD2,TRBJ2-1,.,17,CASSSPLGLAGINEQFF,TGTGCCAGCAGCTCCCCGTTGGGACTAGCGGGGATCAATGAGCAGTTCTTC
TRBV6-1,TRBD2,TRBJ2-1,.,15,CASSASGSSRNEQFF,TGTGCCAGCAGTGCTAGCGGATCCTCCCGCAATGAGCAGTTCTTC
TRBV2,TRBD2,TRBJ2-1,many,16,CASSAQASGGANEQFF,TGTGCCAGCTCTGCTCAGGCTAGCGGGGGGGCCAATGAGCAGTTCTTC
TRBV12-3/TRBV12-4,TRBD2,TRBJ2-1,many,15,CASSLASGRYNEQFF,TGTGCCAGCAGTTTGGCTAGCGGGAGGTACAATGAGCAGTTCTTC
TRBV6-1,.,TRBJ1-5,few,12,CASRINNQPQHF,TGTGCCAGCAGGATCAATAATCAGCCCCAGCATTTT
TRBV12-3/TRBV12-4,.,TRBJ2-1,many,15,CASSLGDKFLPGQFF,TGTGCCAGCAGTTTAGGCGACAAGTTCTTACCGGGGCAGTTCTTC
TRBV6-2/TRBV6-3,.,TRBJ2-1,.,13,CASRPGPYNEQFF,TGTGCCAGCAGACCTGGACCCTACAATGAGCAGTTCTTC
TRBV11-2,.,TRBJ1-1,.,13,CASSFGGNTEAFF,TGTGCCAGCAGCTTTGGGGGAAACACTGAAGCTTTCTTT